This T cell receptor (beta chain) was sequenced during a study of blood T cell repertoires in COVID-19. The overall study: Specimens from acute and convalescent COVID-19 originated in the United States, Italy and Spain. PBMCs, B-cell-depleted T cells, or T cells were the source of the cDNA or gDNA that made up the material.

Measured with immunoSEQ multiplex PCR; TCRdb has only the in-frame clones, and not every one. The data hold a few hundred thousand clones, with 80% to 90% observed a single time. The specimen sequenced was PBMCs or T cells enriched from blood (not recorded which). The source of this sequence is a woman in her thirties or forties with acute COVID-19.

The CDR3 region is CASSQPPGQGTGELFF. CDR3 nucleotides: TGCGCCAGCAGCCAACCTCCGGGACAGGGCACCGGGGAGCTGTTTTTT. The chain carries TRBV4-1 and TRBJ2-2; 9 nucleotides align to TRBD1. CDR1 and CDR2 from the germline V gene are MGHRA and YSYEKL. This CDR3 comprises 16 residues. V dropped 2 bases and J dropped 4; count of bases not matched to a gene: 5.